This entry describes one T cell receptor beta chain. This CDR3 has 15 amino acids. Trimming stripped 5 bases from V and 1 base from J, with 12 bases between. From germline, CDR1 is MDHEN and CDR2 SYDVKM. The data belong to a study of shared clonotypes between healthy human individuals. Only in-frame clones appear in the TCRdb table, and some are missing; sequencing was by immunoSEQ multiplex PCR. The sample carries a few million clones, 85% to 95% recorded once. The chain uses TRBV28 and TRBJ1-3; D unclear. The sequence was obtained from a man aged 18 to 29 in good health. Some clones in this sample may be carry-over from other donors' samples. Specimen: naive CD4+ T cells from PBMCs. Noted subset: CD45RA+ positively selected. The CDR3 loop reads CASSPRFVSGNTIYF. In nucleotides, the CDR3 is TGTGCCAGCAGTCCCCGGTTTGTTTCTGGAAACACCATATATTTT.